Sequencing of this TCR beta chain was carried out in a study of human T cells and chemical hapten exposure. As to time point: patch test 1, 2 weeks after DPC sensitization. Regarding treatment: therapeutic diphenylcyclopropenone sensitization with weekly scalp DPC. This clonotype was detected ten times or more. This CDR3 region has 13 residues. Trimming took 3 bases from V and 4 from J, leaving 12 bases between them. Germline CDR1 reads SQVTM; CDR2 reads ANQGSEA. One entry per CDR3 protein, called by TCRdb with MiXCR from the RACE reads. Altogether over 75,000 distinct CDR3 sequences are present, about 6.8% being singletons, with the ten largest covering about 1.6%.

V gene TRBV29-1 combines with J gene TRBJ1-1; no firm D call. The TCR sequence derives from a woman in her 30s with alopecia areata. Some clones in this sample may be carry-over from other donors' samples. Specimen: whole blood, collected in connection with sensitization to the hapten diphenylcyclopropenone (DPC). Here the CDR3 reads CSVDNFGSTEAFF. The CDR3, as DNA: TGCAGCGTTGACAACTTCGGGTCCACTGAAGCTTTCTTT.